This T cell receptor (beta chain) was captured in a study of blood T cell repertoires in COVID-19. Study overall: Sites across the United States, Italy and Spain contributed samples from acute and convalescent COVID-19. The analysed material was cDNA or gDNA that came from T cells, B-cell-depleted T cells, or PBMCs.

In germline, CDR1 is PRHDT, CDR2 FYEKMQ (reference sequence). The ends lost 5 bases at V and 7 bases at J; junction bases unmatched: 19. This CDR3 spans 18 amino acids. This clone has more than one count but fewer than ten. In the study's own analysis: Amplification of reference gene primers was used by the study to estimate nucleated cell counts. Sequencing used immunoSEQ multiplex PCR; TCRdb keeps in-frame clones, though not all of them. Clone size and the V and J calls come from that table; the DNA yielded D and trimming. The sample gives approximately 98,000 clones, more than 75% of which show up once; around 18% is in the top ten.

The chain combines TRBV13 with TRBJ2-1; 8 bases agree with TRBD2. The sequenced material came from peripheral blood. The TCR comes from a man at least 80 years old with acute or convalescent COVID-19. DNA for the CDR3: TGTGCCAGCAGCCCCTTTTTAGCGGGGCAGATACTATGGAATGAGCAGTTCTTC. This codes for CASSPFLAGQILWNEQFF.